This is a list of T cell receptor beta chains from one sample in a study of T cells after yellow fever vaccination. TCRdb reprocessed the 5' RACE reads with MiXCR, giving one entry per CDR3 protein. The sample lists 300,000 or so distinct CDR3 sequences, around 13% occurring once. Material: CD4+ T cells sorted from PBMCs, obtained 45 days after the yellow fever booster vaccination. The source of these receptors is a man aged 30 to 39 who received the YFV17D yellow fever vaccine. CDR3s include the opening cysteine and the closing phenylalanine or tryptophan. The D gene is left open where the match is weak. The size entry is marked missing in some rows and otherwise reads once, few, many or a size class.

clone size: few; V gene: TRBV20-1; J gene: TRBJ2-2; D gene: TRBD2; CDR3 DNA: TGCAGTGCTAGAGGAAAGCGGGAGTGGAGCACCGGGGAGCTGTTTTTT; CDR3 protein: CSARGKREWSTGELFF
clone size: NA; V gene: TRBV5-1; J gene: TRBJ1-5; D gene: NA; CDR3 DNA: TGCGCCAGCAGCGAGGGGACGGCCGGAGATCAGCCCCAGCATTTT; CDR3 protein: CASSEGTAGDQPQHF
clone size: NA; V gene: TRBV5-1; J gene: TRBJ1-4; D gene: TRBD1; CDR3 DNA: TGCGCCAGCAGCTTGGCCGAGACAGGGCTGGAAAAACTGTTTTTT; CDR3 protein: CASSLAETGLEKLFF
clone size: many; V gene: TRBV12-3/TRBV12-4; J gene: TRBJ2-7; D gene: TRBD2; CDR3 DNA: TGTGCCAGCAGTTCCCGGTGGGGGACTAGCGGGAGCTACGAGCAGTACTTC; CDR3 protein: CASSSRWGTSGSYEQYF
clone size: few; V gene: TRBV12-3/TRBV12-4; J gene: TRBJ2-2; D gene: NA; CDR3 DNA: TGTGCCAGCAGAATCTCCAGTTACACCGGGGAGCTGTTTTTT; CDR3 protein: CASRISSYTGELFF
clone size: few; V gene: TRBV5-1; J gene: TRBJ2-3; D gene: NA; CDR3 DNA: TGCGCCAGCAGCGCGAATCCTAGCACAGATACGCAGTATTTT; CDR3 protein: CASSANPSTDTQYF
clone size: NA; V gene: TRBV28; J gene: TRBJ2-5; D gene: TRBD2; CDR3 DNA: TGTGCCAGCAGTTTGGGCGGGAGCCAGCGAGGGACCCAGTACTTC; CDR3 protein: CASSLGGSQRGTQYF
clone size: few; V gene: TRBV7-8; J gene: TRBJ1-1; D gene: TRBD1; CDR3 DNA: TGTGCCAGCAGCTTAGCTGGACAGGTCGGAGGCACTGAAGCTTTCTTT; CDR3 protein: CASSLAGQVGGTEAFF
clone size: few; V gene: TRBV5-1; J gene: TRBJ1-3; D gene: NA; CDR3 DNA: TGCGCCAGCAGCTTGGGCACAGGCGCGCGCTCTGGAAACACCATATATTTT; CDR3 protein: CASSLGTGARSGNTIYF
clone size: few; V gene: TRBV20-1; J gene: TRBJ2-5; D gene: NA; CDR3 DNA: TGCAGTGCTCCGACAGCTCCCGAGACCCAGTACTTC; CDR3 protein: CSAPTAPETQYF
clone size: NA; V gene: TRBV6-5; J gene: TRBJ2-7; D gene: NA; CDR3 DNA: TGTGCCAGCAGCGACCGGGACCAGGAGTACTTC; CDR3 protein: CASSDRDQEYF